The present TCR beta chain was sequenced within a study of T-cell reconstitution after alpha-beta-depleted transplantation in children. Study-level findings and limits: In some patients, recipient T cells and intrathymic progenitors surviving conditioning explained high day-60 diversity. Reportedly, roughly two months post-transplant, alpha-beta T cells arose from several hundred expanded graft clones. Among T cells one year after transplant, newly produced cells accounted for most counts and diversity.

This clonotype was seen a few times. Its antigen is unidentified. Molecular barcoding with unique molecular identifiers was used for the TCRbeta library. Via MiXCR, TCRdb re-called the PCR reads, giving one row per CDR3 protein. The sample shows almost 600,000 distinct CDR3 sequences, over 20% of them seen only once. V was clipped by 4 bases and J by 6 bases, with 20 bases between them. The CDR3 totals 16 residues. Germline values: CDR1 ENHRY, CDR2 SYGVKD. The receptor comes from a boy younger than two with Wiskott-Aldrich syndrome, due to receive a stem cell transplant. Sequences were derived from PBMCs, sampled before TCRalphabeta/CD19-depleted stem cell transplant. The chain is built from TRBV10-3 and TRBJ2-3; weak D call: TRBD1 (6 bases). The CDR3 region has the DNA TGTGCCATCAGTGGGACCCAGGGGCAGGGTTTGGATACGCAGTATTTT. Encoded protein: CAISGTQGQGLDTQYF.